The clone carrying this T cell receptor (beta chain) was recorded many times. No antigen is known for it. This record belongs to a study of blood T cells in healthy people across ages. Study-wide findings and caveats: Bulk PBMC profiling left naive and antigen-experienced comparisons inconclusive. Across samples, TCR beta diversity tracked strongly with naive T cell percentage. Comparison with aged donors showed that long-lived donors had more naive CD4+ cells and higher diversity.

Sample-barcoded 5' priming and a J-beta primer mix drove a second PCR of roughly 7 to 11 cycles. One entry per CDR3 protein, called by TCRdb with MiXCR from the 5' RACE reads. The table lists over 500,000 distinct CDR3 sequences, about 25% of them singletons. The CDR3 is made up of 14 amino acids. Trimming took 6 bases from V and 4 from J; bases not matched to a gene: 5. In germline, CDR1 is MNHNY, CDR2 SVGAGI (reference sequence). These records were also assigned to another study, of T cells of mothers and their children.

The clonotype was recovered from a boy aged 2 to 10 in good health. The rearrangement joins TRBV6-6 to TRBJ2-5; TRBD1 matches at 10 bases. Sequencing was done on a sample of blood. CDR3 bases: TGTGCCAGCAGGGGACAGGGGTCGGGAGAGACCCAGTACTTC. This encodes CASRGQGSGETQYF.